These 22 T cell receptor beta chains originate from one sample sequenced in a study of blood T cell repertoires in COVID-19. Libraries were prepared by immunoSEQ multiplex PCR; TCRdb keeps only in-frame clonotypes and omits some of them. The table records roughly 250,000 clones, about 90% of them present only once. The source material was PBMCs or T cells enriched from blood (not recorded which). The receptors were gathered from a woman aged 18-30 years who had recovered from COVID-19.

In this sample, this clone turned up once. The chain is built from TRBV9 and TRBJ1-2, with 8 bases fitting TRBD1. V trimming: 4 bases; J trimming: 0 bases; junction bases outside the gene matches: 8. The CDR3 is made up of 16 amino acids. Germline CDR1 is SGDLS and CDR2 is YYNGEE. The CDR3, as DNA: TGTGCCAGCAGCCCAAGGGACAGGACAGCTAACTATGGCTACACCTTC. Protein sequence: CASSPRDRTANYGYTF.

The CDR3 spells CASSQGTGGKIGAGYQETQYF. CDR3 coding DNA: TGTGCCAGCAGCCAGGGGACAGGGGGCAAGATTGGAGCGGGGTATCAAGAGACCCAGTACTTC. The V gene is TRBV3-1 (or the pseudogene TRBV3-2), the J gene TRBJ2-5; 12 bases are a match to TRBD1. The germline V gene has CDR1 LGHDT and CDR2 YNNKEL (reference sequence). V lost 3 bases to trimming and J lost 2 bases; unmatched junction nucleotides: 19. The CDR3 runs to 21 residues.

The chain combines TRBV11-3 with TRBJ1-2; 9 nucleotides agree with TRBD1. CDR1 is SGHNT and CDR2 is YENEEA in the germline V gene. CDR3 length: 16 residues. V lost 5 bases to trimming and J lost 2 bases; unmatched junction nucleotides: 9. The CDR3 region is CASSPTSGTGNYGYTF. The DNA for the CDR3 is TGTGCCAGCAGCCCAACGTCCGGGACAGGGAACTATGGCTACACCTTC.

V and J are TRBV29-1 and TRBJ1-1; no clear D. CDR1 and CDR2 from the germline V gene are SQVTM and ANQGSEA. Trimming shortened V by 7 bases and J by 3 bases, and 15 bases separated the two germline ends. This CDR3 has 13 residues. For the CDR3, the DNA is TGCAGCGGGGGAGGTCCGGGGTACACTGAAGCTTTCTTT. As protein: CSGGGPGYTEAFF.

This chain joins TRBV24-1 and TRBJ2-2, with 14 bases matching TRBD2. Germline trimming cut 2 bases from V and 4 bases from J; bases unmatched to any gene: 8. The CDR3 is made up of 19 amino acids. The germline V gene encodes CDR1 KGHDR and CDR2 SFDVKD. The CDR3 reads CATSDWTSGRSWGTGELFF. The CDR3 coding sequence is TGTGCCACCAGTGATTGGACTAGCGGGAGGTCGTGGGGCACCGGGGAGCTGTTTTTT.

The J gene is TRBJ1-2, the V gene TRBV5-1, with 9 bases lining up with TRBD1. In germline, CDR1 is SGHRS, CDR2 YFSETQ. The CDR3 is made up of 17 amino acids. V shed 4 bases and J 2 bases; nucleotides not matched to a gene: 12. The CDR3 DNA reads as TGCGCCAGCAGCCCCGGGACAGGGATCACCCTCAACTATGGCTACACCTTC. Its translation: CASSPGTGITLNYGYTF.

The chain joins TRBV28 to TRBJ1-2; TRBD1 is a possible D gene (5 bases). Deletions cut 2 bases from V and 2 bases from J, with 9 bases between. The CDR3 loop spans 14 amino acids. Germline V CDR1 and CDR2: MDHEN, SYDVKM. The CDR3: CASSLGGSNYGYTF. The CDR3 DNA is TGTGCCAGCAGTTTAGGGGGGTCAAACTATGGCTACACCTTC.

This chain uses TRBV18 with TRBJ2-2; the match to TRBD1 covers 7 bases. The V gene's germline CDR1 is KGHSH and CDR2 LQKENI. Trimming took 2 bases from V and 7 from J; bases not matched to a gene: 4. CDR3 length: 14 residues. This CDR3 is CASSPITGVGELFF. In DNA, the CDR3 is TGTGCCAGCTCACCAATCACAGGGGTCGGGGAGCTGTTTTTT.

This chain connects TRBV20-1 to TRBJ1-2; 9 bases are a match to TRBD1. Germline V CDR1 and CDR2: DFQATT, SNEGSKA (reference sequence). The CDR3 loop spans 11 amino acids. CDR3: CSGQGNYGYTF. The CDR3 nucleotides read TGCAGCGGACAGGGGAACTATGGCTACACCTTC.

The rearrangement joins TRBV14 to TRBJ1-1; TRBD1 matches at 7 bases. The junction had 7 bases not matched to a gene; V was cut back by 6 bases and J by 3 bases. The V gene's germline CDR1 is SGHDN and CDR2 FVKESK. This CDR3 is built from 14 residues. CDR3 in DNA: TGTGCCAGCAGTCTACAGGGGCAGGACACTGAAGCTTTCTTT. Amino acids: CASSLQGQDTEAFF.

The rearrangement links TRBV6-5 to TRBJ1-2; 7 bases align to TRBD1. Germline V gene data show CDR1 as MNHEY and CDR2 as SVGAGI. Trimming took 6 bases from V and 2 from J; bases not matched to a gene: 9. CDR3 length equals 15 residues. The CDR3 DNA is TGTGCCAGCAGGATCAAACAGGGGCCGAACTATGGCTACACCTTC. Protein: CASRIKQGPNYGYTF.

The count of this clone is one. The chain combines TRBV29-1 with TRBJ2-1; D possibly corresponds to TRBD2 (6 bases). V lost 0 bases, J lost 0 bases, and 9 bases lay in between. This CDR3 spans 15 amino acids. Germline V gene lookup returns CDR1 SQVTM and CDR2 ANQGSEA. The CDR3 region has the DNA TGCAGCGTTGAAGACCTCGGGAGCTCCTACAATGAGCAGTTCTTC. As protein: CSVEDLGSSYNEQFF.

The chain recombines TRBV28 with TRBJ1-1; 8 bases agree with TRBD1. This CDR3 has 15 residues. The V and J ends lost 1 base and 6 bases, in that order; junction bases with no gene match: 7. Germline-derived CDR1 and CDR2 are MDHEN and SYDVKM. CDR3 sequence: CASSLYQGAIAEAFF. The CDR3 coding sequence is TGTGCCAGCAGTTTATACCAGGGGGCTATCGCTGAAGCTTTCTTT. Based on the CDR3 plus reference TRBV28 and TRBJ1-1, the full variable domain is DVKVTQSSRYLVKRTGEKVFLECVQDMDHENMFWYRQDPGLGLRLIYFSYDVKMKEKGDIPEGYSVSREKKERFSLILESASTNQTSMYLCASSLYQGAIAEAFFGQGTRLTVV.

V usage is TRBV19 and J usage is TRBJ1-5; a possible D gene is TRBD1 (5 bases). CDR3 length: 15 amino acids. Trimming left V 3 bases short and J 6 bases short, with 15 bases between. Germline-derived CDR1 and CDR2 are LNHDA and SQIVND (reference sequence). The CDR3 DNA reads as TGTGCCAGTAGTATGACCCTCAGGGATACTCAGCCCCAGCATTTT. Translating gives CASSMTLRDTQPQHF.

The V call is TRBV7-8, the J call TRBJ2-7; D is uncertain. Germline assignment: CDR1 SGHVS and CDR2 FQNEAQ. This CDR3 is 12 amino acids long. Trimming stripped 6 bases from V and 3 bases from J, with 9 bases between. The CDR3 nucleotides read TGTGCCAGCAGTCTGTCCGGCTACGAGCAGTACTTC. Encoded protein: CASSLSGYEQYF.

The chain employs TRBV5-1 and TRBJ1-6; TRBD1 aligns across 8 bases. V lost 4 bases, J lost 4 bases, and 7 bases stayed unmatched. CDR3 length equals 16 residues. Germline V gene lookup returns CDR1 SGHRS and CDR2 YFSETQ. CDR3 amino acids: CASSGRTGNYNSPLHF. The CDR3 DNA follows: TGCGCCAGCAGCGGGAGGACAGGGAATTATAATTCACCCCTCCACTTT.

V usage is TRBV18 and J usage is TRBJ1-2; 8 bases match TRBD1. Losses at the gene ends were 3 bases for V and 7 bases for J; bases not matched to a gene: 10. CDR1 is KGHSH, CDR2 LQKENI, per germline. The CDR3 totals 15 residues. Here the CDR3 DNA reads TGTGCCAGCTCACCGGCACAGGGGGGGTCATCTGGCTACACCTTC. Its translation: CASSPAQGGSSGYTF.

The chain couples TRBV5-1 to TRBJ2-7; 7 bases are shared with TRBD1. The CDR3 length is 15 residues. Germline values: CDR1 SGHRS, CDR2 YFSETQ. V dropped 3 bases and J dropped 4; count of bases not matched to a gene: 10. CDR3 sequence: CASSWTQGKSYEQYF. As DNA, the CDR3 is TGCGCCAGCAGCTGGACACAGGGGAAGAGTTACGAGCAGTACTTC.

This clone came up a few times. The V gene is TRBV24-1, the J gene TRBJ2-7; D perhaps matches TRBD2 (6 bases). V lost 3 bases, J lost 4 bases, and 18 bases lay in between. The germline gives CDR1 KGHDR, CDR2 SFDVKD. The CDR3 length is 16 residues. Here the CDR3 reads CATSDGGGAAPYEQYF. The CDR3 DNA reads TGTGCCACCAGTGATGGCGGCGGGGCCGCCCCTTACGAGCAGTACTTC.

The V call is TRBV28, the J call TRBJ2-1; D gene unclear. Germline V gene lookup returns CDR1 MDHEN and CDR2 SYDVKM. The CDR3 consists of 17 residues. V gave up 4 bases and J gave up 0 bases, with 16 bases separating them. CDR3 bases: TGTGCCAGCAGTTCCTATATGGGCCTGAACTCCTACAATGAGCAGTTCTTC. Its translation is CASSSYMGLNSYNEQFF. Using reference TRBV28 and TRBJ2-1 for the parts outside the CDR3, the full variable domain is DVKVTQSSRYLVKRTGEKVFLECVQDMDHENMFWYRQDPGLGLRLIYFSYDVKMKEKGDIPEGYSVSREKKERFSLILESASTNQTSMYLCASSSYMGLNSYNEQFFGPGTRLTVL.

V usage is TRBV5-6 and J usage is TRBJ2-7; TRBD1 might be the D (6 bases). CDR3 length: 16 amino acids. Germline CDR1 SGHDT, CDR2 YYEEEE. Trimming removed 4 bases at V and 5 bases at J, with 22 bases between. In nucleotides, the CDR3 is TGTGCCAGCAGCCTGACAGGTTTAAGAGGGCACCACGAGCAGTACTTC. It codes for CASSLTGLRGHHEQYF.

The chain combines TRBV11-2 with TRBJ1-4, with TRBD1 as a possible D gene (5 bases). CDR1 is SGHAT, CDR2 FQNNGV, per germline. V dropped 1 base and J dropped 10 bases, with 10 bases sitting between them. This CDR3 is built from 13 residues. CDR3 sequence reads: CASSLGQGRKLFF. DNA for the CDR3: TGTGCCAGCAGCTTAGGGCAGGGTCGAAAACTGTTTTTT.